This T cell receptor beta chain derives from a study of early T cells in non-severe SARS-CoV-2 infection. Looking at the study overall: Chains were not paired, and sequencing was done on bulk RNA from unsorted whole blood.

The library protocol tagged individual cDNA molecules with unique molecular identifiers. TCRdb reprocessed the 5' RACE reads with MiXCR, giving one entry per CDR3 protein. The sample includes under 60,000 distinct CDR3 sequences, under 8.5% of them seen just once. The germline CDR1 and CDR2 sequences are SGHTA and FQGNSA. Trimming cost V 5 bases and J 1 base, with 12 bases left between them. The length of the CDR3 is 15 residues. The chain employs TRBV7-2 and TRBJ2-1; tentative D call: TRBD1 (6 bases). This sequence was found in an adult who was a healthcare worker with PCR-confirmed SARS-CoV-2 infection or an uninfected control (not recorded which). The specimen sequenced was whole blood. The CDR3 is CASSHDRWSYNEQFF. The CDR3, as DNA: TGTGCCAGCAGCCACGACAGGTGGTCCTACAATGAGCAGTTCTTC. Full variable domain (remainder filled in from reference TRBV7-2 and TRBJ2-1): GAGVSQSPSNKVTEKGKDVELRCDPISGHTALYWYRQSLGQGLEFLIYFQGNSAPDKSGLPSDRFSAERTGGSVSTLTIQRTQQEDSAVYLCASSHDRWSYNEQFFGPGTRLTVL.